The TCR beta chain described here comes from a study of cytomegalovirus exposure and HLA in healthy donors. This clone was counted once. Its antigen is undetermined. 60 Vbeta and 13 Jbeta primers were used in PCR. Measured with immunoSEQ multiplex PCR; TCRdb has only the in-frame clones, and not every one. The sample lists over 200,000 clones; approximately 68% were seen once. V was clipped by 0 bases and J by 2 bases, with 13 bases between them. The CDR3 runs 16 residues. Germline V gene lookup returns CDR1 MNHEY and CDR2 SVGAGI. Study-level points and caveats: Earlier analysis looked at TCR beta V segments, and most were productive about 87% or about 30% of the time. In a later analysis, V- and J-gene trimming of beta chains associated with a DCLRE1C missense variant, replicated independently.

This TCR was recovered from a woman between 25 and 40 years old in good health and CMV-seronegative. Input material: PBMCs. This chain uses TRBV6-5 with TRBJ2-5, with D perhaps matching TRBD2 (5 bases). The CDR3 DNA is TGTGCCAGCAGTTACTCGATTTCAGCGGTACAAGAGACCCAGTACTTC. Encoded protein: CASSYSISAVQETQYF.